These 16 T cell receptor beta chains came from one sample sequenced in a study of cytomegalovirus exposure and HLA in healthy donors (dated by TCRdb to about 2017). Preparation of the library involved the immunoSEQ multiplex PCR assay. For the multiplex PCR, a mixture combining 60 forward primers for TCR Vbeta segments and 13 reverse primers for TCR Jbeta segments was used. TCRdb stores this immuneACCESS table with in-frame sequences only. Part of the clones is absent; in the studies checked, under half of the shortfall reflects unresolved V genes, and no reason is known for the rest. Within this sample are 200,000 to 250,000 clones, with approximately 78% of them counted one time only. The ten top clones hold around 2.7% of the sample. The sequenced material came from PBMCs. The receptors come from a middle-aged woman in good health and CMV-seronegative.

The chain carries TRBV6-5 and TRBJ2-7; D not certain. From germline, CDR1 is MNHEY and CDR2 SVGAGI. The CDR3 runs 11 residues. V was cut by 4 bases and J by 13 bases, with 14 bases left in between. This CDR3 reads CASSSSRSLYF. The CDR3 coding sequence is TGTGCCAGCAGTTCCTCCCGGTCCCTCTACTTC.

The chain recombines TRBV7-6 with TRBJ2-2, with 10 nucleotides matching TRBD2. Germline V gene sequence: CDR1 SGHVS, CDR2 FNYEAQ. V trimming: 3 bases; J trimming: 4 bases; junction bases outside the gene matches: 2. This CDR3 region has 15 residues. The CDR3 region is CASSFSSGSTGELFF. For the CDR3, the DNA is TGTGCCAGCAGCTTCTCTAGCGGGAGCACCGGGGAGCTGTTTTTT. Full variable domain (outside the CDR3, taken from reference TRBV7-6 and TRBJ2-2): GAGVSQSPRYKVTKRGQDVALRCDPISGHVSLYWYRQALGQGPEFLTYFNYEAQQDKSGLPNDRFSAERPEGSISTLTIQRTEQRDSAMYRCASSFSSGSTGELFFGEGSRLTVL.

The chain recombines TRBV6-1 with TRBJ1-1; 10 bases align to TRBD1. The CDR3 runs to 14 residues. V gave up 4 bases and J gave up 1 base; unmatched junction bases: 0. The V gene's germline CDR1 is MNHNS and CDR2 SASEGT. CDR3: CASSGTGGNTEAFF. In DNA form, the CDR3 reads TGTGCCAGCAGTGGGACAGGGGGGAACACTGAAGCTTTCTTT.

The J gene is TRBJ2-3, the V gene TRBV7-9; 7 bases match TRBD2. CDR3 size: 15 residues. V shed 4 bases and J 3 bases; nucleotides not matched to a gene: 7. Germline V gene sequence: CDR1 SEHNR, CDR2 FQNEAQ (reference sequence). The DNA of the CDR3 is TGTGCCAGCAGCTCACGGTGGGGGGGTACAGATACGCAGTATTTT. Translation: CASSSRWGGTDTQYF.

V gene TRBV7-9 combines with J gene TRBJ2-7; 8 positions agree with TRBD1. Germline values: CDR1 SEHNR, CDR2 FQNEAQ (reference sequence). Losses at the gene ends were 4 bases for V and 3 bases for J; bases not matched to a gene: 8. The length of the CDR3 is 15 residues. CDR3 coding DNA: TGTGCCAGCAGCTCACCCGACAGGGGCAGCTACGAGCAGTACTTC. Protein product: CASSSPDRGSYEQYF.

The genes are TRBV5-8 and TRBJ1-1; D remains ambiguous. Germline loops: CDR1 SGHTS, CDR2 YDEGEE. CDR3 length: 15 residues. V lost 0 bases to trimming and J lost 6 bases, with 15 bases between them. The CDR3 spells CASSLALGSWAEAFF. The CDR3 nucleotides read TGTGCCAGCAGCTTGGCATTGGGCAGTTGGGCTGAAGCTTTCTTT.

The chain joins TRBV19 to TRBJ2-7; D gene unclear. Germline values: CDR1 LNHDA, CDR2 SQIVND (reference sequence). This CDR3 has 13 residues. Trimming removed 5 bases at V and 0 bases at J, with 8 bases between. CDR3 sequence reads: CASSLQASYEQYF. For the CDR3, the DNA is TGTGCCAGTAGTCTCCAGGCCTCCTACGAGCAGTACTTC.

CDR3 sequence (DNA): TGTGCCATCAGTGAGTCGCCCCCAGACAGGGTGGAGGAGCAGTACTTC. Translating gives CAISESPPDRVEEQYF. The chain joins TRBV10-3 to TRBJ2-7; 7 nucleotides match TRBD1. J lost 7 bases, V lost 0 bases, and 12 bases had no gene match. There are 16 residues in the CDR3. In germline, CDR1 is ENHRY, CDR2 SYGVKD.

The V call is TRBV5-4, the J call TRBJ2-1, with unresolved D. CDR1 SGHNT and CDR2 YYREEE come from the germline V gene (reference sequence). The CDR3 totals 13 residues. Trimming pared 0 bases from V and 6 bases from J, leaving 7 bases between. CDR3 nucleotides: TGTGCCAGCAGCTTGGCCCTCTTCAATGAGCAGTTCTTC. This sequence encodes CASSLALFNEQFF.

The rearrangement uses TRBV27 and TRBJ2-7; TRBD1 aligns across 8 bases. The CDR3 is 13 residues long. CDR1 and CDR2 from the germline V gene are MNHEY and SMNVEV (reference sequence). V was pared by 3 bases and J by 5 bases, with 3 bases of the junction left unmatched. The CDR3 DNA is TGTGCCAGCAGTTTGACAGGGGAGGACGAGCAGTACTTC. Protein: CASSLTGEDEQYF.

The chain has TRBV30 and TRBJ2-6; the D is unclear. V shed 0 bases and J shed 1 base, with 22 bases lying between them. The CDR3 is 20 amino acids. The germline V gene encodes CDR1 GTSNPN and CDR2 SVGIG (reference sequence). The CDR3 loop reads CAWSVLRTAPRASGANVLTF. The CDR3 DNA reads as TGTGCCTGGAGTGTACTCCGTACAGCACCCAGAGCATCTGGGGCCAACGTCCTGACTTTC.

The J gene is TRBJ1-3, the V gene TRBV14, with 9 bases identical to TRBD1. CDR1 is SGHDN and CDR2 is FVKESK in the germline V gene. V shed 3 bases, J shed 3 bases, and the junction held 9 bases outside the gene matches. There are 17 residues in the CDR3. The CDR3 sequence: CASSHRPGQGFGNTIYF. Written as DNA, the CDR3 is TGTGCCAGCAGCCACAGGCCGGGACAGGGCTTTGGAAACACCATATATTTT.

This clone has only one observation. For the CDR3, the DNA is TGCGCCAGCAGCTTGGACAGGGGTAACTACGAGCAGTACTTC. It yields the protein CASSLDRGNYEQYF. The chain recombines TRBV5-1 with TRBJ2-7; 7 bases map to TRBD1. The junction had 3 bases not matched to a gene; V was cut back by 0 bases and J by 3 bases. The germline V gene has CDR1 SGHRS and CDR2 YFSETQ. The CDR3 is 14 residues long.

This clone was detected a few times. The V call is TRBV15, the J call TRBJ2-3, with D maybe TRBD2 (6 bases). CDR3 length: 20 amino acids. Germline CDR1 and CDR2: LNHNV and YYDKDF (reference sequence). V dropped 5 bases and J dropped 0 bases, with 27 bases sitting between them. The CDR3 sequence is CATSRDPPGAGWPSTDTQYF. The CDR3 DNA follows: TGTGCCACCAGCCGCGACCCCCCCGGGGCGGGGTGGCCTAGCACAGATACGCAGTATTTT. Drawing the rest from reference TRBV15 and TRBJ2-3, the complete variable domain is DAMVIQNPRYQVTQFGKPVTLSCSQTLNHNVMYWYQQKSSQAPKLLFHYYDKDFNNEADTPDNFQSRRPNTSFCFLDIRSPGLGDTAMYLCATSRDPPGAGWPSTDTQYFGPGTRLTVL.

The gene calls are TRBV19 and TRBJ1-3; weak D call: TRBD1 (6 bases). The CDR3 is 14 residues long. Trimming took off 8 bases at V and 0 bases at J, with 11 bases between the two ends. Looked up from germline, CDR1 is LNHDA and CDR2 is SQIVND (reference sequence). CDR3 sequence: CASWDTLSGNTIYF. The DNA of the CDR3 is TGTGCCAGTTGGGACACACTCTCTGGAAACACCATATATTTT.

The V gene is TRBV10-1, the J gene TRBJ2-5; 8 bases fit TRBD2. V shed 6 bases and J 1 base; nucleotides not matched to a gene: 4. The CDR3 spans 14 residues. CDR1 WNHNN and CDR2 SYGVQD come from the germline V gene (reference sequence). The CDR3 loop is CASSPSGSQETQYF. The CDR3 nucleotides read TGCGCCAGCAGCCCCAGCGGGAGCCAAGAGACCCAGTACTTC.